The subject of this entry is one T cell receptor beta chain. Here immunoSEQ multiplex PCR was the method, and the copy in TCRdb shows in-frame clones only, minus some. Of about 45,000 clones in the sample, around 69% were seen once. The data derive from a study of radiotherapy plus CTLA-4 blockade in lung cancer. Looked up from germline, CDR1 is MDHEN and CDR2 is SYDVKM. Trimming took off 6 bases at V and 11 bases at J, with 11 bases between the two ends. The CDR3 runs 11 residues. The J gene is TRBJ1-5, the V gene TRBV28; no definite D call. The sequence came from a human donor with non-small cell lung cancer who had stable disease on radiotherapy plus ipilimumab. Sample: peripheral blood, taken from a patient treated with radiotherapy plus ipilimumab. CDR3 loop: CASRTITAQHF. For the CDR3, the DNA is TGTGCCAGCAGGACAATCACGGCCCAGCATTTT.